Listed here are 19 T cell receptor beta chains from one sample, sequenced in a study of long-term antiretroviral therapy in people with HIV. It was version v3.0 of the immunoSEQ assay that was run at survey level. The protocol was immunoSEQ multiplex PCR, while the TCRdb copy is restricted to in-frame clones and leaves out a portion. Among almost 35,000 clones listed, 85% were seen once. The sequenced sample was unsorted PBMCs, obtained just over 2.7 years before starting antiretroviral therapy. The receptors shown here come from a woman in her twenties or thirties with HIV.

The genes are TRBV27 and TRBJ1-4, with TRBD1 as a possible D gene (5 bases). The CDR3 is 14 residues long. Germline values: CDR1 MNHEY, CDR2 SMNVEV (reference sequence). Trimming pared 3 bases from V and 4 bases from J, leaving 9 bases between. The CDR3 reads CASSFQGLNEKLFF. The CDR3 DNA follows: TGTGCCAGCAGTTTTCAGGGACTTAATGAAAAACTGTTTTTT.

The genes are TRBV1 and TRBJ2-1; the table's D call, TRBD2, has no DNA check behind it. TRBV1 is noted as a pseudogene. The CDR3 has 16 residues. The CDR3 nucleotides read TGCACCAGCGCCTCCATTGGAGCGGGGGGGCCGCGGGAGCAGTTCTTC. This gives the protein CTSASIGAGGPREQFF.

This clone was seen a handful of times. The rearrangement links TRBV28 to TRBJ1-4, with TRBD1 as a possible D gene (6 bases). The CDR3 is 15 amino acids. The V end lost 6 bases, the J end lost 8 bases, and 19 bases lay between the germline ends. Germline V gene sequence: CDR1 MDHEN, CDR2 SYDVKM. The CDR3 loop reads CASRPPGRGREKLFF. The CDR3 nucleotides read TGTGCCAGCAGGCCCCCGGGGAGGGGGAGGGAAAAACTGTTTTTT.

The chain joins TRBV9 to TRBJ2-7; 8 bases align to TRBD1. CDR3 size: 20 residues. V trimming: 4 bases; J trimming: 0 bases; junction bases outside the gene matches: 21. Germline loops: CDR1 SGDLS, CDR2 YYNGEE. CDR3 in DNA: TGTGCCAGCAGCCAATGGCAACACAGGGGGGTAGCGGAAAGCTCCTACGAGCAGTACGTC. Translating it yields CASSQWQHRGVAESSYEQYV.

The DNA of the CDR3 is TGTGCCACCCAACGGGGGGGGACAAATGAAAAACTGTTTTTT. Translation: CATQRGGTNEKLFF. The chain uses TRBV6-5 and TRBJ1-4; perhaps TRBD1 as D (6 bases). Germline V gene lookup returns CDR1 MNHEY and CDR2 SVGAGI. Trimming removed 10 bases from V and 5 bases from J, with 17 bases in between. The CDR3 contains 14 residues.

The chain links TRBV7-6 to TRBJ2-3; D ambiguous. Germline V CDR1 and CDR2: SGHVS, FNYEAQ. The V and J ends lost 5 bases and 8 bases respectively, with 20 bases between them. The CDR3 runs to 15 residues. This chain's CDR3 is CASSPELVSLGTQYF. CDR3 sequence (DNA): TGTGCCAGCAGCCCCGAGCTAGTTTCCCTGGGTACGCAGTATTTT.

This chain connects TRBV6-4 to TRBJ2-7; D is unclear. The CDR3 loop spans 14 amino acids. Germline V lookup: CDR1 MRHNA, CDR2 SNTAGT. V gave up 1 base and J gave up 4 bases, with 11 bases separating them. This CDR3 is CASSDCRTIYEQYF. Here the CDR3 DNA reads TGTGCCAGCAGTGACTGTCGGACCATTTACGAGCAGTACTTC.

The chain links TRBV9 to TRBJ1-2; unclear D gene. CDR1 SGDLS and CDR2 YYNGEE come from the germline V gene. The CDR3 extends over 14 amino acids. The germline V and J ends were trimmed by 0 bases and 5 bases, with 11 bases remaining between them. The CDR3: CASSVDPGDYGYTF. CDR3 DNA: TGTGCCAGCAGCGTAGATCCAGGAGATTATGGCTACACCTTC.

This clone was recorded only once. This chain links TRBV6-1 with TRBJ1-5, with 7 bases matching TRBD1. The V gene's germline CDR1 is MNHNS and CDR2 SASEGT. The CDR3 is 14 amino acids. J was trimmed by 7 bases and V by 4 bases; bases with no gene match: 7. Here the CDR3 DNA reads TGTGCCAGCAGTGTAACAGGGGCGGGCCAGCCCCAGCATTTT. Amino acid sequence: CASSVTGAGQPQHF.

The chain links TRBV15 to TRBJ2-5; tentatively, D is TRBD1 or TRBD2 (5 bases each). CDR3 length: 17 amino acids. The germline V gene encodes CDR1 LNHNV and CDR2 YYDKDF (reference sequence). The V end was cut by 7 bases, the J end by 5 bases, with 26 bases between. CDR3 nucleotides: TGTGCCACCACCCCGACTTTTGGAATCGAAGAGGGGGAGACCCAGTACTTC. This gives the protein CATTPTFGIEEGETQYF.

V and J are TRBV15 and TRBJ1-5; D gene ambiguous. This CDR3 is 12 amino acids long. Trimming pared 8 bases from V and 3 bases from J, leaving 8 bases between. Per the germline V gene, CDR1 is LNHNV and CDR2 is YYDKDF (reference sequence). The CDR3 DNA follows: TGTGCCACCTCGGGGTACAATCAGCCCCAGCATTTT. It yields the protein CATSGYNQPQHF.

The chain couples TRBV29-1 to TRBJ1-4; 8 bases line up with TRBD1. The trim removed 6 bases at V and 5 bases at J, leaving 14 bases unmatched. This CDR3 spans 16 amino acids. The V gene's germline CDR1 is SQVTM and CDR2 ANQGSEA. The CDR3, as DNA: TGCAGCGTGCGAGGACAGGGCGCGCCCGGAAATGAAAAACTGTTTTTT. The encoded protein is CSVRGQGAPGNEKLFF.

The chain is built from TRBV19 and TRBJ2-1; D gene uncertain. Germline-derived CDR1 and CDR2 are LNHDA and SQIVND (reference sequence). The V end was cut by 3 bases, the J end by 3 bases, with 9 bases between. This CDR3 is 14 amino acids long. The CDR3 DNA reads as TGTGCCAGTAGTATTACGGCAGACTACAATGAGCAGTTCTTC. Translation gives CASSITADYNEQFF.

CDR3 residues: CSARGAGEQYF. The CDR3 DNA follows: TGCAGTGCTAGGGGGGCCGGCGAGCAGTACTTC. V and J are TRBV20-1 and TRBJ2-7, with D possibly TRBD1 on 6 matching bases. This CDR3 comprises 11 residues. The V gene lost 3 bases and the J gene lost 6 bases, with 9 bases spanning the gap. Per germline, CDR1 DFQATT and CDR2 SNEGSKA (reference sequence).

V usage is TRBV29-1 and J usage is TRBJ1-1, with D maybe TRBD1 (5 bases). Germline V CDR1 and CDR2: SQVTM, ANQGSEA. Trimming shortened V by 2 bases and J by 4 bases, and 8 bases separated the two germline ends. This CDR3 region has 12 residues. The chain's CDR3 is CSVEWGTTEAFF. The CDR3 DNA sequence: TGCAGCGTTGAATGGGGGACCACTGAAGCTTTCTTT.

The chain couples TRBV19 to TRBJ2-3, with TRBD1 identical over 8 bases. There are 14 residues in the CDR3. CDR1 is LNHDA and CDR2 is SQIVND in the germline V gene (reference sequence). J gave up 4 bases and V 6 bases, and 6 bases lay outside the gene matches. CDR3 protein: CASRPGGRSDTQYF. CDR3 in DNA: TGTGCCAGTAGACCAGGGGGCCGCTCAGATACGCAGTATTTT. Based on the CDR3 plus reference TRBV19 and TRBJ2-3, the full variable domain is DGGITQSPKYLFRKEGQNVTLSCEQNLNHDAMYWYRQDPGQGLRLIYYSQIVNDFQKGDIAEGYSVSREKKESFPLTVTSAQKNPTAFYLCASRPGGRSDTQYFGPGTRLTVL.

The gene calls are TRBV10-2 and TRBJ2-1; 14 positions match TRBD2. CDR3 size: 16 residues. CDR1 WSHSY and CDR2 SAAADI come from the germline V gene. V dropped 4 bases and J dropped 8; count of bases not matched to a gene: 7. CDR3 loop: CASSGGLAGGWHEQFF. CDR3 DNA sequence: TGCGCCAGCAGTGGTGGACTAGCGGGGGGATGGCATGAGCAGTTCTTC.

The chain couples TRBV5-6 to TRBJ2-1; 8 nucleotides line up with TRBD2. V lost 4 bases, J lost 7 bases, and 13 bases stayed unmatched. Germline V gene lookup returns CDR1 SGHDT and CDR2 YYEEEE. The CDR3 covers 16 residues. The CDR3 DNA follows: TGTGCCAGCAGCCCCACTGGACTAGCTATTTTTAATGAGCAGTTCTTC. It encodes CASSPTGLAIFNEQFF.

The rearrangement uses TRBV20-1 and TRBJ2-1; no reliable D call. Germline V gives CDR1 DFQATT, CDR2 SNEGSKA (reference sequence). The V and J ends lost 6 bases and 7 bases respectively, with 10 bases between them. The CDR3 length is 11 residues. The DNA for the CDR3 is TGCAGTGCCAACCGGAATAATGAGCAGTTCTTC. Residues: CSANRNNEQFF.